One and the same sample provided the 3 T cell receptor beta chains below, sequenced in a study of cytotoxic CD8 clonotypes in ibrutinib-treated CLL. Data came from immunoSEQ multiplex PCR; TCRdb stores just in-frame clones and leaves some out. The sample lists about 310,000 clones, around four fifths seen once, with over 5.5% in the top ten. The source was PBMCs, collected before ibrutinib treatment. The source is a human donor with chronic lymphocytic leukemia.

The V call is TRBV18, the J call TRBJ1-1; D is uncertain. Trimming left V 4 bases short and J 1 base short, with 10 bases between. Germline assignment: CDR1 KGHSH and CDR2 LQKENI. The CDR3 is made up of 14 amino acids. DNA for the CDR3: TGTGCCAGCTCACTCGGGCGAGGGAACACTGAAGCTTTCTTT. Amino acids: CASSLGRGNTEAFF. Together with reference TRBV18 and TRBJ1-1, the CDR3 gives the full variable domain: NAGVMQNPRHLVRRRGQEARLRCSPMKGHSHVYWYRQLPEEGLKFMVYLQKENIIDESGMPKERFSAEFPKEGPSILRIQQVVRGDSAAYFCASSLGRGNTEAFFGQGTRLTVV.

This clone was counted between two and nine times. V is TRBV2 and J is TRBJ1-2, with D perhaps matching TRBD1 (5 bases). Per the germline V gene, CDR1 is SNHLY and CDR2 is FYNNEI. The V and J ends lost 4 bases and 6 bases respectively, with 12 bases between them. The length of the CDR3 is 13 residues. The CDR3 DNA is TGTGCCAGCAGTGGGAGGCCGGGGGATGGCTACACCTTC. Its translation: CASSGRPGDGYTF.

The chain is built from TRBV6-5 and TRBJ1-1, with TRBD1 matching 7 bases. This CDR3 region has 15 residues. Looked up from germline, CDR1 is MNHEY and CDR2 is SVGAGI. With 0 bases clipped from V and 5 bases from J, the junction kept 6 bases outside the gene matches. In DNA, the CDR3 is TGTGCCAGCAGTTACTCGGGGACAGCTACAACTGAAGCTTTCTTT. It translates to CASSYSGTATTEAFF.